A single T cell receptor (beta chain) is shown here with its context. It was with unique molecular identifiers that the TCRbeta library was prepared. TCRdb reprocessed the PCR reads via MiXCR and lists one record per CDR3 protein. The table records about 580,000 distinct CDR3 sequences, 25% to 30% of them present only once. The source of the sample is a study of T-cell reconstitution after alpha-beta-depleted transplantation in children. V lost 1 base and J lost 1; bases outside the gene matches: 6. CDR1 LGHDT and CDR2 YNNKEL come from the germline V gene (reference sequence). The CDR3 has 16 amino acids.

The input for sequencing was PBMCs, taken before TCRalphabeta/CD19-depleted stem cell transplant. The receptor was derived from a boy under two years old with Wiskott-Aldrich syndrome, due to receive a stem cell transplant. The rearrangement uses TRBV3-1 and TRBJ2-7; TRBD1 aligns across 8 bases. The CDR3 DNA reads TGTGCCAGCAGCCAAGTGGCGGGACAGGCATCCTACGAGCAGTACTTC. Encoded protein: CASSQVAGQASYEQYF.